This T cell receptor (beta chain) was sequenced in a study of beta chain features in type 1 diabetes. The entirety of the isolated RNA underwent reverse transcription, so expressed TCRB transcripts were sequenced. Method: immunoSEQ multiplex PCR; TCRdb's copy keeps in-frame clones and lacks some. Here the sample spans 140,000 or so clones, about an eighth being singletons. Study observations and caveats: Type 1 diabetes patients showed a moderate but significant shortening of TCRB CDR3s in all four CD4+ subsets.

Trimming shortened V by 7 bases and J by 4 bases, and 17 bases separated the two germline ends. This CDR3 region has 15 residues. Germline CDR1 reads KGHSY; CDR2 reads FQNENV. Purity above 98% was achieved in all sorted populations. This clone has more than one count but fewer than ten. Its cognate antigen is unknown. The chain is built from TRBV16 and TRBJ1-5; the D gene is possibly TRBD1 (5 bases). This sequence originates from a man younger than 35 with type 1 diabetes. The sequencing sample was made of central memory CD4+ T cells from blood. The CDR3 bases are TGTGCCAGCATCGCTACCAGGGTTGGGAATCAGCCCCAGCATTTT. This gives the protein CASIATRVGNQPQHF.